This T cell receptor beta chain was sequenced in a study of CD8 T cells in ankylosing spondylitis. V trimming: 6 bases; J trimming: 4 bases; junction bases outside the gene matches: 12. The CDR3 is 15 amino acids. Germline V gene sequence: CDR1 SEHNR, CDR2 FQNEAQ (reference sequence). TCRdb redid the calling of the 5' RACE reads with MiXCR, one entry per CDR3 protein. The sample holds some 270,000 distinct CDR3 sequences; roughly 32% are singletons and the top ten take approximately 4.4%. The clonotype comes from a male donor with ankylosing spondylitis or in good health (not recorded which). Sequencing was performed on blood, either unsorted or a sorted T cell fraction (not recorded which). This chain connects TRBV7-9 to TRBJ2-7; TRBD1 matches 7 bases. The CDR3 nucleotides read TGTGCCAGCAGACCATTGGACAGGACTGCATACGAGCAGTACTTC. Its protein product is CASRPLDRTAYEQYF.